Below, 23 T cell receptor beta chains from the same sample are listed, as sequenced in a study. TCRdb called the 5' RACE reads again in MiXCR, with one record for every CDR3 protein. The table has 5,500 to 6,000 distinct CDR3 sequences, approximately 30% seen once. Sequencing was performed on memory CD4+ T cells sorted from a lymph node. Subset indicated: memory CD4+ T cells, CD4+CD45RO+CD25-. Receptors were obtained from a female donor with breast cancer.

This clonotype is medium-sized within its sample. The V gene is TRBV12-3 or TRBV12-4, the J gene TRBJ2-7; a weak D match, TRBD1 (6 bases). The CDR3 totals 16 residues. Trimming took off 6 bases at V and 2 bases at J, with 20 bases between the two ends. The DNA for the CDR3 is TGTGCCAGCAGCCAAGGACAGTTAAACGGGGCCTACGAGCAGTACTTC. Translation: CASSQGQLNGAYEQYF.

Points on this clonotype: A much larger clone differs from this one at a single base, so this may be a read error. This chain links TRBV7-2 with TRBJ2-7, with unresolved D. Trimming removed 1 base at V and 8 bases at J, with 9 bases between. CDR1 is SGHTA, CDR2 FQGNSA, per germline. This CDR3 has 12 amino acids. CDR3 amino acids: CASSLVFHKQYF. CDR3 DNA: TGTGCCAGCAGCTTAGTATTCCACAAGCAGTACTTC.

Sample share makes this clonotype large. J is TRBJ2-1 and V is TRBV6-2 or TRBV6-3; D is unclear. Germline V lookup: CDR1 MNHEY, CDR2 SVGEGT. CDR3 length: 10 amino acids. Trimming shortened V by 6 bases and J by 5 bases, and 2 bases separated the two germline ends. The CDR3 region has the DNA TGTGCCAGCAGCGACAATGAGCAGTTCTTC. It specifies CASSDNEQFF.

A word on this clonotype: A much larger clonotype is one base distant, so this may be a read error. This chain joins TRBV7-2 and TRBJ2-7; tentatively, D is TRBD1 or TRBD2 (5 bases each). CDR1 is SGHTA, CDR2 FQGNSA, per germline. The CDR3 runs to 13 residues. The CDR3 here is CASSLDRGDSGGF. The DNA of the CDR3 is TGTGCCAGCAGCTTAGATAGGGGAGACAGTGGGGGCTTC.

In this sample, this clonotype turned up a few times. At one boundary the junction diverges from the germline segment, which might be a read error. The chain uses TRBV7-9 and TRBJ1-4; 9 positions agree with TRBD1. Germline V lookup: CDR1 SEHNR, CDR2 FQNEAQ (reference sequence). This CDR3 contains 15 residues. The CDR3 loop is CASSSAGTGPEELFF. CDR3 in DNA: TGTGCCAGCAGCTCGGCCGGGACAGGGCCTGAAGAACTGTTTTTT.

The rearrangement links TRBV12-3 or TRBV12-4 to TRBJ2-7, with D perhaps TRBD2 (6 bases). The CDR3 covers 16 residues. Deletions cut 8 bases from V and 3 bases from J, with 23 bases between. DNA for the CDR3: TGTGCCAGCGCCTGGACGGGAGAGGGCAGGGACTACGAGCAGTACTTC. This codes for CASAWTGEGRDYEQYF.

Only one count was recorded for this clonotype. A single base separates this from a much larger clone, so it may be a read error. The V call is TRBV5-5, the J call TRBJ2-3, with 8 bases lining up with TRBD1. Germline V gene sequence: CDR1 SGHKS, CDR2 YYEKEE (reference sequence). The CDR3 runs to 16 residues. The CDR3 loop is CASSSGDRGLTDAQYF. The CDR3 nucleotides read TGTGCCAGCAGCTCGGGTGACAGGGGACTGACAGATGCGCAGTATTTT. The full variable domain, rest sourced from reference TRBV5-5 and TRBJ2-3, is DAGVTQSPTHLIKTRGQQVTLRCSPISGHKSVSWYQQVLGQGPQFIFQYYEKEERGRGNFPDRFSARQFPNYSSELNVNALLLGDSALYLCASSSGDRGLTDAQYFGPGTRLTVL.

This clonotype has only a few counts. The DNA is left out, because the CDR3 cannot be placed on it with certainty; the CDR3 is given as TCRdb lists it. The rearrangement uses TRBV25-1 and TRBJ1-4. CDR1 is MGHDK and CDR2 is SYGVNS in the germline V gene. 17 amino acids form the CDR3, both terminal residues included. The CDR3 loop is CASSSSGGWATNEKLFF.

V gene TRBV6-5 combines with J gene TRBJ2-2; perhaps TRBD2 as D (6 bases). This CDR3 has 19 residues. CDR1 and CDR2 from the germline V gene are MNHEY and SVGAGI. V lost 4 bases, J lost 7 bases, and 28 bases lay in between. The CDR3 loop is CASSSNPPGIGGFIGELFF. As DNA, the CDR3 is TGTGCCAGCAGTTCCAATCCACCCGGTATCGGGGGTTTCATCGGGGAGCTGTTTTTT.

This clonotype is large (0.1 to 1%) by share. This sequence joins TRBV7-2 and TRBJ2-5; perhaps D is TRBD1 or TRBD2 (5 bases each). The CDR3 contains 15 residues. The germline CDR1 and CDR2 sequences are SGHTA and FQGNSA. V was clipped by 4 bases and J by 1 base, with 13 bases between them. The CDR3 loop is CASSSSGRFQETQYF. For the CDR3, the DNA is TGTGCCAGCAGCTCGTCGGGACGGTTCCAAGAGACCCAGTACTTC.

A word on this clonotype: Compared with germline, one end of the junction differs, possibly owing to a read error. The chain is built from TRBV13 and TRBJ2-1; possible D gene TRBD1, 6 bases. This CDR3 spans 18 amino acids. Germline CDR1 reads PRHDT; CDR2 reads FYEKMQ (reference sequence). The CDR3 sequence is CVSSRHEGVGPYYNEQFF. The CDR3 nucleotides are TGCGTCAGCAGCCGACACGAGGGGGTAGGGCCGTACTACAATGAGCAGTTCTTC.

This clonotype was seen a few times. The chain joins TRBV28 to TRBJ2-4; D gene ambiguous. The CDR3 runs to 14 residues. Trimming pared 5 bases from V and 8 bases from J, leaving 16 bases between. Germline V gene lookup returns CDR1 MDHEN and CDR2 SYDVKM. The CDR3 loop is CASSPPQAAHIQYF. CDR3 in DNA: TGTGCCAGCAGTCCCCCCCAGGCCGCCCACATTCAGTACTTC.

This clonotype showed up many times. The J gene is TRBJ2-7, the V gene TRBV6-1, with 7 positions matching TRBD1. V lost 5 bases and J lost 3; bases outside the gene matches: 10. Germline V gene lookup returns CDR1 MNHNS and CDR2 SASEGT. The CDR3 spans 15 residues. Here the CDR3 DNA reads TGTGCCAGCAGTAACCACAGGGACAGTCTCTACGAGCAGTACTTC. Its protein is CASSNHRDSLYEQYF.

This clonotype is categorized as medium-sized (0.01 to 0.1%). This chain links TRBV11-3 with TRBJ1-6; D is perhaps TRBD1 (5 bases). Germline assignment: CDR1 SGHNT and CDR2 YENEEA. The CDR3 spans 12 residues. With 3 bases removed from V and 14 bases from J, the gap between germline ends came to 11 bases. CDR3 protein: CASSLGDAALHF. The CDR3 DNA is TGTGCCAGCAGCTTGGGGGACGCCGCCCTCCACTTT.

As for this clonotype: A much larger clone lies a single base off, so this may be a read error. The chain carries TRBV6-1 and TRBJ2-5; either TRBD1 or TRBD2 may supply D (5 bases each). Trimming left V 4 bases short and J 5 bases short, with 17 bases between. The germline CDR1 and CDR2 sequences are MNHNS and SASEGT. The CDR3 sequence is 15 residues long. CDR3 sequence: CASSALGRGVETQYF. CDR3 in DNA: TGTGCCAGCAGTGCCCTGGGACGAGGCGTGGAGACCCAGTACTTC.

This clonotype was counted once. CDR3 bases: TGTGCCATCAGTGAGTCGGCGGACGGCAGGGAGACCCAGTACTTC. Amino acids: CAISESADGRETQYF. The rearrangement links TRBV10-3 to TRBJ2-5, with D uncertain. CDR3 length: 15 amino acids. CDR1 ENHRY and CDR2 SYGVKD come from the germline V gene. V gave up 0 bases and J gave up 5 bases, with 13 bases separating them.

By proportion, this clonotype is medium-sized. This chain links TRBV7-3 with TRBJ2-1; 10 bases are a match to TRBD2. V lost 5 bases and J lost 6; bases outside the gene matches: 13. The CDR3 is 17 amino acids. Germline CDR1 SGHTA, CDR2 FQGTGA. CDR3 amino acids: CASSRTSGFRRANEQFF. The CDR3 DNA sequence: TGTGCCAGCAGCCGGACTAGCGGCTTCAGGAGGGCCAATGAGCAGTTCTTC.

This clonotype is large (0.1 to 1%) in the sample. This chain uses TRBV2 with TRBJ2-1; D is unclear. This CDR3 is built from 13 residues. Deletions cut 5 bases from V and 5 bases from J, with 10 bases between. CDR1 and CDR2 (germline): SNHLY, FYNNEI. This chain's CDR3 is CASSLVVHNEQFF. CDR3 DNA sequence: TGTGCCAGCAGTTTAGTAGTCCACAATGAGCAGTTCTTC.

In its sample, this clonotype ranks as medium-sized. This sequence joins TRBV18 and TRBJ2-2; D assignment may be TRBD1 or TRBD2 (5 bases each). CDR1 and CDR2 from the germline V gene are KGHSH and LQKENI. This CDR3 contains 17 residues. The V gene lost 4 bases and the J gene lost 1 base, with 16 bases spanning the gap. CDR3 sequence: CASSREPQGVNTGELFF. CDR3 sequence (DNA): TGTGCCAGCTCACGGGAGCCCCAGGGCGTGAACACCGGGGAGCTGTTTTTT.

Only a few counts were recorded for this clonotype. The rearrangement uses TRBV5-1 and TRBJ2-3, with 7 bases aligning to TRBD1. V lost 0 bases to trimming and J lost 3 bases; unmatched junction nucleotides: 4. The CDR3 runs to 15 residues. Germline values: CDR1 SGHRS, CDR2 YFSETQ. The CDR3 region is CASSLEGGGTDTQYF. The CDR3 DNA reads TGCGCCAGCAGCTTGGAAGGGGGCGGTACAGATACGCAGTATTTT.

This sequence joins TRBV7-6 and TRBJ2-5, with D uncertain. V lost 5 bases and J lost 4, with 8 bases in between. The CDR3 has 12 residues. The germline gives CDR1 SGHVS, CDR2 FNYEAQ. The CDR3 coding sequence is TGTGCCAGCAGCCCGTTAGGAGAGACCCAGTACTTC. This encodes CASSPLGETQYF.

Remarks on this clonotype: An end of the junction does not agree with germline; a read error may underlie this. The chain couples TRBV20-1 to TRBJ1-1; tentatively, D is TRBD1 (6 bases). The germline CDR1 and CDR2 sequences are DFQATT and SNEGSKA (reference sequence). The CDR3 runs to 17 residues. CDR3 amino acids: CSARDGAGGSSNTEAFF. In DNA, the CDR3 is TGCAGTGCTAGAGATGGTGCCGGGGGCAGTTCGAACACTGAAGCTTTTTTT.

This clonotype rates as medium-sized (0.01 to 0.1%). V gene TRBV12-3 or TRBV12-4 combines with J gene TRBJ1-5; D may be TRBD1 (6 bases). Deletions cut 5 bases from V and 6 bases from J, with 11 bases between. The CDR3 contains 13 residues. CDR3 in DNA: TGTGCCAGCAGTCAGGGGACCTTTCAGCCCCAGCATTTT. This gives the protein CASSQGTFQPQHF.